This passage covers 19 T cell receptor beta chains from one sample sequenced in a study of blood T cell repertoires in COVID-19 (dated by TCRdb to about 2020). Library creation used the immunoSEQ multiplex PCR assay. Drawn from immuneACCESS, this table holds only the in-frame rearrangements with V and J called that TCRdb kept. Clones are partly lost; checked studies trace under half to an unresolved V gene and leave the rest unexplained. The sample table contains some 230,000 clones; only one count was recorded for 70% to 90% of them. Jointly, the top ten make up around 0.98% of the sample. The source material was peripheral blood. The source of these receptors is a man between 40 and 49 years old with acute or convalescent COVID-19.

The J gene is TRBJ2-5, the V gene TRBV7-9; 11 positions agree with TRBD1. Germline CDR1 SEHNR, CDR2 FQNEAQ (reference sequence). V was clipped by 5 bases and J by 4 bases; unmatched bases: 0. The CDR3 contains 13 residues. CDR3 in amino acids: CASSGTGGETQYF. The CDR3 bases are TGTGCCAGCAGCGGGACAGGGGGAGAGACCCAGTACTTC.

CDR3 coding DNA: TGTGCCAGCAGCCTCTTTGGGGGGGGACAAGAGACCCAGTACTTC. Translation gives CASSLFGGGQETQYF. The J gene is TRBJ2-5, the V gene TRBV7-2, with 7 bases aligning to TRBD2. The CDR3 extends over 15 amino acids. V lost 5 bases, J lost 2 bases, and 8 bases stayed unmatched. Looked up from germline, CDR1 is SGHTA and CDR2 is FQGNSA.

CDR3 bases: TGTGCCAGCAGCGTAGGGGGAGGACCTGAGCAGTTCTTC. Its protein is CASSVGGGPEQFF. The chain links TRBV9 to TRBJ2-1, with a tentative D call TRBD2 (6 bases). The CDR3 loop spans 13 amino acids. Germline V gives CDR1 SGDLS, CDR2 YYNGEE. V was cut by 0 bases and J by 9 bases, with 10 bases left in between.

This clone was seen a handful of times. This rearrangement joins TRBV4-3 to TRBJ2-3; 10 bases map to TRBD2. V lost 0 bases to trimming and J lost 2 bases; unmatched junction nucleotides: 8. In germline, CDR1 is LGHNA, CDR2 YSLEER. This CDR3 contains 18 residues. The CDR3 spells CASSQDRASGGATDTQYF. The CDR3 nucleotides are TGCGCCAGCAGCCAAGATCGGGCTAGCGGGGGCGCCACAGATACGCAGTATTTT.

The gene calls are TRBV27 and TRBJ1-5; no clear D. Trimming left V 3 bases short and J 6 bases short, with 9 bases between. Germline V gene data show CDR1 as MNHEY and CDR2 as SMNVEV (reference sequence). The CDR3 spans 13 residues. As DNA, the CDR3 is TGTGCCAGCAGTTTTCTGCGGAGTCAGCCCCAGCATTTT. Its protein product is CASSFLRSQPQHF.

V usage is TRBV5-1 and J usage is TRBJ2-6, with a possible D match to TRBD2 (7 bases). Germline V gene data show CDR1 as SGHRS and CDR2 as YFSETQ. Trimming cost V 4 bases and J 1 base, with 15 bases left between them. This CDR3 contains 17 residues. The CDR3 coding sequence is TGCGCCAGCAGCCCGGGGGGCGGGGAGTCTGGGGCCAACGTCCTGACTTTC. Its protein product is CASSPGGGESGANVLTF.

The chain uses TRBV7-9 and TRBJ2-1; D uncertain. CDR1 is SEHNR, CDR2 FQNEAQ, per germline (reference sequence). The V end was cut by 1 base, the J end by 7 bases, with 14 bases between. There are 15 residues in the CDR3. The CDR3 is CASSLGPGRRNEQFF. CDR3 DNA sequence: TGTGCCAGCAGCTTAGGGCCAGGCCGTAGGAATGAGCAGTTCTTC.

The chain has TRBV6-5 and TRBJ2-1, with D unclear. V was pared by 4 bases and J by 0 bases, with 13 bases between. The germline V gene encodes CDR1 MNHEY and CDR2 SVGAGI. The CDR3 totals 16 residues. CDR3 amino acids: CASSSLAAHSYNEQFF. DNA of the CDR3: TGTGCCAGCAGTTCCCTGGCGGCTCACTCCTACAATGAGCAGTTCTTC.

The CDR3: CASSLTGDGEQYF. The DNA for the CDR3 is TGTGCCAGCAGCTTGACAGGGGATGGAGAGCAGTACTTC. The gene calls are TRBV5-4 and TRBJ2-7, with TRBD1 matching over 7 bases. Trimming at V came to 1 base and at J to 7 bases, leaving 5 bases not matched to a gene. Germline CDR1 is SGHNT and CDR2 is YYREEE (reference sequence). The CDR3 covers 13 residues. Combining the CDR3 with reference TRBV5-4 and TRBJ2-7 gives the whole variable domain ETGVTQSPTHLIKTRGQQVTLRCSSQSGHNTVSWYQQALGQGPQFIFQYYREEENGRGNFPPRFSGLQFPNYSSELNVNALELDDSALYLCASSLTGDGEQYFGPGTRLTVT.

The chain joins TRBV9 to TRBJ1-2, with D uncertain. Trimming stripped 0 bases from V and 2 bases from J, with 5 bases between. Germline assignment: CDR1 SGDLS and CDR2 YYNGEE. The CDR3 spans 13 residues. CDR3 nucleotide sequence: TGTGCCAGCAGCGTAGACGGGAACTATGGCTACACCTTC. Translated: CASSVDGNYGYTF.

This chain joins TRBV15 and TRBJ2-3; TRBD1 aligns across 8 bases. Trimming at V came to 3 bases and at J to 1 base, leaving 3 bases not matched to a gene. In germline, CDR1 is LNHNV, CDR2 YYDKDF (reference sequence). The CDR3 is 15 amino acids. CDR3 amino acids: CATSRGTGRTDTQYF. CDR3 nucleotides: TGTGCCACCAGCAGGGGGACAGGTCGCACAGATACGCAGTATTTT.

This chain connects TRBV29-1 to TRBJ1-2, with a tentative D call TRBD1 (6 bases). Germline CDR1 and CDR2: SQVTM and ANQGSEA. The V and J ends lost 4 bases and 3 bases respectively, with 12 bases between them. This CDR3 is 13 amino acids long. CDR3 nucleotides: TGCAGCGTTGCGCCAGGGGATGACTATGGCTACACCTTC. Its translation is CSVAPGDDYGYTF.

The V and J genes are TRBV5-1 and TRBJ1-5; no reliable D call. Trimming left V 2 bases short and J 6 bases short, with 9 bases between. Germline assignment: CDR1 SGHRS and CDR2 YFSETQ. CDR3 length: 13 residues. CDR3 nucleotide sequence: TGCGCCAGCAGCTTTGAGGGTAGTCAGCCCCAGCATTTT. Its protein product is CASSFEGSQPQHF.

The genes are TRBV2 and TRBJ2-7; 9 positions match TRBD2. Germline CDR1 is SNHLY and CDR2 is FYNNEI. This CDR3 contains 14 residues. V lost 5 bases to trimming and J lost 5 bases; unmatched junction nucleotides: 7. Here the CDR3 reads CASSLPGLANEQYF. In DNA form, the CDR3 reads TGTGCCAGCAGTCTCCCGGGACTAGCCAACGAGCAGTACTTC.

The chain links TRBV7-2 to TRBJ2-5, with 10 nucleotides matching TRBD2. Germline CDR1 is SGHTA and CDR2 is FQGNSA. The CDR3 has 15 residues. V was pared by 2 bases and J by 5 bases, with 5 bases of the junction left unmatched. CDR3 bases: TGTGCCAGCAGCTTAACTAGCGGGGCGAGGGAGACCCAGTACTTC. Protein: CASSLTSGARETQYF.

The rearrangement links TRBV5-1 to TRBJ2-1, with 7 positions matching TRBD1. CDR1 is SGHRS, CDR2 YFSETQ, per germline. The CDR3 consists of 15 residues. V was clipped by 4 bases and J by 2 bases; unmatched bases: 6. The CDR3 sequence: CASSLRDSTYNEQFF. For the CDR3, the DNA is TGCGCCAGCAGCCTCCGGGACAGCACCTACAATGAGCAGTTCTTC.

V usage is TRBV11-2 and J usage is TRBJ2-2; a possible D gene is TRBD1 (5 bases). The CDR3 is 15 amino acids. In germline, CDR1 is SGHAT, CDR2 FQNNGV. The V end lost 6 bases, the J end lost 4 bases, and 15 bases lay between the germline ends. CDR3 protein: CASSRSSGSTGELFF. In DNA form, the CDR3 reads TGTGCCAGCAGTCGCTCCTCAGGGTCCACCGGGGAGCTGTTTTTT.

The chain has TRBV27 and TRBJ2-3, with no clear D. The CDR3 has 15 amino acids. Trimming cost V 0 bases and J 4 bases, with 11 bases left between them. Germline-derived CDR1 and CDR2 are MNHEY and SMNVEV (reference sequence). Here the CDR3 reads CASSLSDSFADTQYF. CDR3 coding DNA: TGTGCCAGCAGTTTATCCGACTCGTTCGCAGATACGCAGTATTTT.

V is TRBV6-1 and J is TRBJ2-5; D possibly corresponds to TRBD1 (6 bases). Trimming left V 2 bases short and J 4 bases short, with 8 bases between. The CDR3 covers 13 residues. CDR1 MNHNS and CDR2 SASEGT come from the germline V gene. The CDR3 DNA is TGTGCCAGCAGTGAATGGGGGCGAGAGACCCAGTACTTC. Encoded protein: CASSEWGRETQYF.